This is a list of T cell receptor beta chains from one sample in a study of human T cells and chemical hapten exposure. TCRdb used MiXCR to reprocess the RACE reads, holding one entry per CDR3 protein. The data hold nearly 350,000 distinct CDR3 sequences, with under 8% observed a single time. The sequences come from whole blood, collected in connection with sensitization to the hapten diphenylcyclopropenone (DPC). The receptors come from a woman between 18 and 30 years old with alopecia areata. Some clones in this sample may be carry-over from other donors' samples. CDR3s include the opening cysteine and the closing phenylalanine or tryptophan. D genes are given only for firm matches. Clone size is stated in some rows and not others, as once, few, many or a class when expanded.

J: TRBJ1-1
D: .
size: .
V: TRBV6-5
CDR3: CASTGFMNTEAFF
DNA: TGTGCCAGCACAGGGTTCATGAACACTGAAGCTTTCTTT

J: TRBJ1-6
D: .
size: .
V: TRBV10-3
CDR3: CAISELAERSSPLHF
DNA: TGTGCCATCAGTGAATTGGCAGAGCGGTCCTCACCCCTCCACTTT

J: TRBJ2-7
D: TRBD1
size: many
V: TRBV6-2/TRBV6-3
CDR3: CASTERTGSSYEQYF
DNA: TGTGCCAGCACCGAGCGGACAGGGAGCTCCTACGAGCAGTACTTC

J: TRBJ1-5
D: .
size: many
V: TRBV7-9
CDR3: CASSSSALDQPQHF
DNA: TGTGCCAGCAGCTCAAGTGCGTTGGATCAGCCCCAGCATTTT

J: TRBJ1-2
D: TRBD1
size: .
V: TRBV3-1
CDR3: CASRGQDYGYTF
DNA: TGTGCCAGCCGAGGACAGGACTATGGCTACACCTTC

J: TRBJ1-1
D: .
size: few
V: TRBV6-2/TRBV6-3
CDR3: CASSYTRGNTEAFF
DNA: TGTGCCAGCAGTTACACCAGGGGGAACACTGAAGCTTTCTTT

J: TRBJ1-2
D: TRBD1
size: few
V: TRBV5-1
CDR3: CASSTRTGTESNYGYTF
DNA: TGCGCCAGCAGCACCCGGACCGGGACAGAGTCTAACTATGGCTACACCTTC

J: TRBJ2-1
D: TRBD2
size: many
V: TRBV7-9
CDR3: CASSLGLREIDEQFF
DNA: TGTGCCAGCAGCTTAGGTCTGCGGGAGATCGATGAGCAGTTCTTC

J: TRBJ2-1
D: TRBD2
size: few
V: TRBV28
CDR3: CACTLAGGHNEQFF
DNA: TGTGCCTGCACGTTAGCGGGGGGACACAATGAGCAGTTCTTC

J: TRBJ2-3
D: .
size: few
V: TRBV7-8
CDR3: CASSPRRDPGADTQYF
DNA: TGTGCCAGCAGCCCCCGAAGGGACCCGGGGGCAGATACGCAGTATTTT

J: TRBJ1-1
D: .
size: few
V: TRBV7-9
CDR3: CASRDGRVPGTEAFF
DNA: TGTGCCAGCAGGGACGGGCGGGTTCCGGGCACTGAAGCTTTCTTT

J: TRBJ2-1
D: .
size: few
V: TRBV2
CDR3: CASSEGRGLTNEQFF
DNA: TGTGCCAGCAGTGAAGGGAGGGGGCTGACCAATGAGCAGTTCTTC

J: TRBJ2-3
D: .
size: many
V: TRBV5-6
CDR3: CASSLKGVDTQYF
DNA: TGTGCCAGCAGCTTGAAGGGGGTGGATACGCAGTATTTT

J: TRBJ1-2
D: TRBD1
size: .
V: TRBV20-1
CDR3: CSARDISTGGYGYTF
DNA: TGCAGTGCTAGAGATATATCAACAGGGGGCTATGGCTACACCTTC